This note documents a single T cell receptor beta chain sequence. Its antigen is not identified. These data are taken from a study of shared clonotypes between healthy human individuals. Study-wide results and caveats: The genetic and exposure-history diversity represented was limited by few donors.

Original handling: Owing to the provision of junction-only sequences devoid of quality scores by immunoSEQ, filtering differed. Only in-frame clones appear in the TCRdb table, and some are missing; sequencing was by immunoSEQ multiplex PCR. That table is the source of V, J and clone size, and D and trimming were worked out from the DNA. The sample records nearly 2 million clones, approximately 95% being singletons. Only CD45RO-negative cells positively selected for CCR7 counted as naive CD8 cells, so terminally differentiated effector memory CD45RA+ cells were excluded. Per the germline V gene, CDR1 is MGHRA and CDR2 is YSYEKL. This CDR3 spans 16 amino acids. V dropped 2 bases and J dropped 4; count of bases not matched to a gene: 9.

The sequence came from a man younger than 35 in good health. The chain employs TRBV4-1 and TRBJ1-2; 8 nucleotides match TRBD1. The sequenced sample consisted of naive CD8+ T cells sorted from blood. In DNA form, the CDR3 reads TGCGCCAGCAGCCAACCCAAGGACAGGGCGTTCTATGGCTACACCTTC. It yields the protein CASSQPKDRAFYGYTF.